This T cell receptor (beta chain) is from a study of blood T cell repertoires in COVID-19. Per the study methods: Reference gene primer amplification gave estimated nucleated cell counts. Measured with immunoSEQ multiplex PCR; TCRdb has only the in-frame clones, and not every one. Clone size and V and J calls were adopted from that table, with D and trimming inferred from the DNA. Here the sample spans about 200,000 clones, about 89% being singletons. V dropped 3 bases and J dropped 3; count of bases not matched to a gene: 4. The CDR3 contains 14 residues. CDR1 LGHNA and CDR2 YNFKEQ come from the germline V gene.

The receptor was isolated from a woman younger than 30 who had recovered from COVID-19. V is TRBV4-2 and J is TRBJ1-2; TRBD1 matches at 7 bases. Sequencing was performed on PBMCs or T cells enriched from blood (not recorded which). CDR3: CASSQTGYDYGYTF. The DNA for the CDR3 is TGTGCCAGCAGCCAGACAGGGTACGACTATGGCTACACCTTC.